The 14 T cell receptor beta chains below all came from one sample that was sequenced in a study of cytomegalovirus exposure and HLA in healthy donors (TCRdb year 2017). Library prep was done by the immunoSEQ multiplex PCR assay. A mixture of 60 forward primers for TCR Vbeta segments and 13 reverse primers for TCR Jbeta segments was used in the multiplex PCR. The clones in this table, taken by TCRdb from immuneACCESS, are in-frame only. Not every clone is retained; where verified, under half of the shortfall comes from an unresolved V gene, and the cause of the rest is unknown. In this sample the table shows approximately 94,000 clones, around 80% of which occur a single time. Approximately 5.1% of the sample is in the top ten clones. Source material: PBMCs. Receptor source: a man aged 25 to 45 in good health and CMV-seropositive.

This chain's CDR3 is CASSLSPTGDPGYTF. CDR3 DNA sequence: TGTGCCAGCAGTTTATCTCCCACAGGGGACCCTGGCTACACCTTC. The chain uses TRBV28 and TRBJ1-2; 7 bases are shared with TRBD1. This CDR3 region has 15 residues. V was clipped by 1 base and J by 7 bases; unmatched bases: 9. Germline CDR1 MDHEN, CDR2 SYDVKM.

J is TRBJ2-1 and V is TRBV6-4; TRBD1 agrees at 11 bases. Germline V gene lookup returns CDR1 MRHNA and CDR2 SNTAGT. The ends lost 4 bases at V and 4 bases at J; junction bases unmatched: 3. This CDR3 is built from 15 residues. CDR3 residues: CASSVGQGGYNEQFF. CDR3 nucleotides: TGTGCCAGCAGTGTGGGACAGGGGGGGTACAATGAGCAGTTCTTC.

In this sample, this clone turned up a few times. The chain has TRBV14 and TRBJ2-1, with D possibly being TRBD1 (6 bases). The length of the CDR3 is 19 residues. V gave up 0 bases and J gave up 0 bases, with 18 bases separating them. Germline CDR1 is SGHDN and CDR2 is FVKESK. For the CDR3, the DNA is TGTGCCAGCAGCCAAGATCCTCGACAGGCAACGAGCTCCTACAATGAGCAGTTCTTC. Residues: CASSQDPRQATSSYNEQFF.

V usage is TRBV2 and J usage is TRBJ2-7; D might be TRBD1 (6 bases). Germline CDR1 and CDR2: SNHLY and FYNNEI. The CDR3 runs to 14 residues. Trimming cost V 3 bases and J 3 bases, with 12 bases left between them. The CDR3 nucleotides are TGTGCCAGCAGTGATCCGGACAGCCTCTACGAGCAGTACTTC. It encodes CASSDPDSLYEQYF.

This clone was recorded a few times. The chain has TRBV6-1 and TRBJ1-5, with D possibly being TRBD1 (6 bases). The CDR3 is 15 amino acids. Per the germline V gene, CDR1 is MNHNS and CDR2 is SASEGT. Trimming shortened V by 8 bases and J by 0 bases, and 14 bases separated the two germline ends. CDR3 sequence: CASANWGHSNQPQHF. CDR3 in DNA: TGTGCCAGCGCGAACTGGGGGCATAGCAATCAGCCCCAGCATTTT.

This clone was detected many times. This chain's CDR3 is CASSLQTGRNTEAFF. DNA of the CDR3: TGTGCCAGCAGTTTACAGACAGGGAGGAACACTGAAGCTTTCTTT. The rearrangement joins TRBV7-3 to TRBJ1-1; TRBD1 matches 7 bases. Looked up from germline, CDR1 is SGHTA and CDR2 is FQGTGA. The CDR3 runs 15 residues. Trimming took 6 bases from V and 1 from J; bases not matched to a gene: 8.

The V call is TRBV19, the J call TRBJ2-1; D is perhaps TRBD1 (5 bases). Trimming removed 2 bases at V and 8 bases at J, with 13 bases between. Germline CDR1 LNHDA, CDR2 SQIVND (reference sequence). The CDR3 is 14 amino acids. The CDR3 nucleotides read TGTGCCAGTAGTATAACCCAGGGTGTAGATGAGCAGTTCTTC. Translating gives CASSITQGVDEQFF.

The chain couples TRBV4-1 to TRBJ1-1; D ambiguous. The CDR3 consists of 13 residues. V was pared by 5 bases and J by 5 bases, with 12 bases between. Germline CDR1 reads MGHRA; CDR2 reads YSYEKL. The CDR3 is CASSDPEGTEAFF. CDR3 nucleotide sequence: TGCGCCAGCAGCGACCCCGAGGGTACTGAAGCTTTCTTT.

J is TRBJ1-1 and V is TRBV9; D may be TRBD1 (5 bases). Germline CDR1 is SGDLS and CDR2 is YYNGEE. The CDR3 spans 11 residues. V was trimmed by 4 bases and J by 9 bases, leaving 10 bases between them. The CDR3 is CASSPAGQAFF. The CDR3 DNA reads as TGTGCCAGCAGCCCCGCGGGGCAAGCTTTCTTT.

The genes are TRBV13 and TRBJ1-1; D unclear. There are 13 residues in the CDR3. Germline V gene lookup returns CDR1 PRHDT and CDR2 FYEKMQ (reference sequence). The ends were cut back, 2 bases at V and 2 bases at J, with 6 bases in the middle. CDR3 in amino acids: CASSLTRNTEAFF. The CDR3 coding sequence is TGTGCCAGCAGCTTAACCAGAAACACTGAAGCTTTCTTT. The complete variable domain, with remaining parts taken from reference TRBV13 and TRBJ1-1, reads AAGVIQSPRHLIKEKRETATLKCYPIPRHDTVYWYQQGPGQDPQFLISFYEKMQSDKGSIPDRFSAQQFSDYHSELNMSSLELGDSALYFCASSLTRNTEAFFGQGTRLTVV.

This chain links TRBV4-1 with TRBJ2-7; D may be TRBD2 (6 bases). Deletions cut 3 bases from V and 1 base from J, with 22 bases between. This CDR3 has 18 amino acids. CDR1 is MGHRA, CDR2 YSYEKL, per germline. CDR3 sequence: CASSHPLGGGKESYEQYF. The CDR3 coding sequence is TGCGCCAGCAGCCACCCCCTGGGCGGCGGGAAGGAGTCCTACGAGCAGTACTTC.

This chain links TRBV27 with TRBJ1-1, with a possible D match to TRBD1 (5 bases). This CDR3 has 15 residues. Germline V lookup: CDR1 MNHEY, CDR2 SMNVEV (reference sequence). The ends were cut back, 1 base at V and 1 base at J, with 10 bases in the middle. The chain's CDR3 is CASSLFLGGNTEAFF. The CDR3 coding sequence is TGTGCCAGCAGTTTATTTTTGGGGGGGAACACTGAAGCTTTCTTT.

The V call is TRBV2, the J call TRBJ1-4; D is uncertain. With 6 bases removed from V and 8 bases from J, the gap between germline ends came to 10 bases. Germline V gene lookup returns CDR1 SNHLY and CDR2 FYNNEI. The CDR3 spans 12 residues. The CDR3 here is CASRLGGEKLFF. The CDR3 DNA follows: TGTGCCAGCAGACTAGGAGGGGAAAAACTGTTTTTT.

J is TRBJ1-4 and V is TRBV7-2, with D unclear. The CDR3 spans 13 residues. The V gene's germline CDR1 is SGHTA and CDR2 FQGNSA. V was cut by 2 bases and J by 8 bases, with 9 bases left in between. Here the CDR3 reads CASSLSRFEKLFF. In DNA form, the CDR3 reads TGTGCCAGCAGCTTATCGCGGTTCGAAAAACTGTTTTTT.